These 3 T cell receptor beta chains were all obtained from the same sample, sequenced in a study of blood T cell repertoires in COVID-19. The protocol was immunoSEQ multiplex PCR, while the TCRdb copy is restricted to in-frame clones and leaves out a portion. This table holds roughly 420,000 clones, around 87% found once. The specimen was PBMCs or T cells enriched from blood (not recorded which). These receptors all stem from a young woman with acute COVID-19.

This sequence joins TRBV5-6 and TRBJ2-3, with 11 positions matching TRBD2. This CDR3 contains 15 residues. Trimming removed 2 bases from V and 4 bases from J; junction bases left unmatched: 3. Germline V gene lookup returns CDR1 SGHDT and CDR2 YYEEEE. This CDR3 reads CASSFSGGVADTQYF. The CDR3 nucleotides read TGTGCCAGCAGCTTTAGCGGGGGGGTAGCAGATACGCAGTATTTT.

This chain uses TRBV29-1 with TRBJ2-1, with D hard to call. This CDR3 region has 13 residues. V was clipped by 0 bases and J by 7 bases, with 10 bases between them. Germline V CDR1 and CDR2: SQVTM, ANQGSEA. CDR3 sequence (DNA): TGCAGCGTTGAAGACTTCACGAGGAATGAGCAGTTCTTC. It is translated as CSVEDFTRNEQFF.

The DNA of the CDR3 is TGTGCCAGCACTCGGGGTATATACGAGCAGTACTTC. It is translated as CASTRGIYEQYF. The chain combines TRBV6-5 with TRBJ2-7, with D possibly TRBD2 on 5 matching bases. V was pared by 7 bases and J by 4 bases, with 11 bases between. The CDR3 covers 12 residues. From germline, CDR1 is MNHEY and CDR2 SVGAGI.